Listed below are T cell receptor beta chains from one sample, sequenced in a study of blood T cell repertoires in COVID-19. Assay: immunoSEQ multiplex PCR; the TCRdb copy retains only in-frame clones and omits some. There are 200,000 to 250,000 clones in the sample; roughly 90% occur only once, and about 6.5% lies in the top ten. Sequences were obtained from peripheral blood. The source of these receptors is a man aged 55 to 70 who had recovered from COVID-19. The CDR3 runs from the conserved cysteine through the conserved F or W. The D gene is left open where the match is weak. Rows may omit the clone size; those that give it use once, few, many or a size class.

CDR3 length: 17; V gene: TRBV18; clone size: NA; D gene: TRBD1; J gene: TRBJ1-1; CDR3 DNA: TGTGCCAGCTCACCTTCGGACAGGGGGCGTACTAACACTGAAGCTTTCTTT; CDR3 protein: CASSPSDRGRTNTEAFF
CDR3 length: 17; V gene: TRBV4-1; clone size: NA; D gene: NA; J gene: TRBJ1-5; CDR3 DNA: TGCGCCAGCAGCCAAGTTCACAGTTTCAATAGCAATCAGCCCCAGCATTTT; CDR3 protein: CASSQVHSFNSNQPQHF
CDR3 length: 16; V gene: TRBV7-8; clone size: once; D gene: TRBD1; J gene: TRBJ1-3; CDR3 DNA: TGTGCCAGCAGCGGCTCCGGGACAGCTTCTGGAAACACCATATATTTT; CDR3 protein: CASSGSGTASGNTIYF
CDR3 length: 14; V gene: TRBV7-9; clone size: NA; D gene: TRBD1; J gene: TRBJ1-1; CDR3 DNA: TGTGCCAGCAGCGTCGACAGGGGAGGCTCTGAAGCTTTCTTT; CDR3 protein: CASSVDRGGSEAFF
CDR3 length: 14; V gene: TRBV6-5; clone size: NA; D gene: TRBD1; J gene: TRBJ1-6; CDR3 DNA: TGTGCCAGCCGACAGGGCGGACCTAATTCACCCCTCCACTTT; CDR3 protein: CASRQGGPNSPLHF
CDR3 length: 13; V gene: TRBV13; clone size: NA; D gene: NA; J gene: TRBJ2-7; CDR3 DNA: TGTGCCAGCAGCTTATACGGTTACTACGAGCAGTACTTC; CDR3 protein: CASSLYGYYEQYF
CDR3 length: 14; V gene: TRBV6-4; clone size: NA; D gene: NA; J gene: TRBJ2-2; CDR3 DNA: TGTGCCAGCAGTGAGGAGTTTAACACCGGGGAGCTGTTTTTT; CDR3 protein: CASSEEFNTGELFF
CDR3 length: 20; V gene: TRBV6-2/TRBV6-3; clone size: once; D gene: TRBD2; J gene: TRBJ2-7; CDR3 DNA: TGTGCCAGCAGTTACTTAGTAACTAGCGGGAGAAAGAGGAGCTCCTACGAGCAGTACTTC; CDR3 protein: CASSYLVTSGRKRSSYEQYF
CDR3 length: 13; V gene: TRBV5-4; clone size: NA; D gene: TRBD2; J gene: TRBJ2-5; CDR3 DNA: TGTGCCAGCAGCTTGCACGGGGGGGAGACCCAGTACTTC; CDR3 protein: CASSLHGGETQYF
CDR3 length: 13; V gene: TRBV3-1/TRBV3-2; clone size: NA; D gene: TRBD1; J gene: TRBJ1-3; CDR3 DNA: TGTGCCAGCAGCCAGGGACAGCCGGACACCATATATTTT; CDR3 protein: CASSQGQPDTIYF
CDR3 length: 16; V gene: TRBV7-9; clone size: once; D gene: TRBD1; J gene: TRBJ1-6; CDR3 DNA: TGTGCCAGCAGCCCTGGAACAGGGGTTCGGAATTCACCCCTCCACTTT; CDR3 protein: CASSPGTGVRNSPLHF
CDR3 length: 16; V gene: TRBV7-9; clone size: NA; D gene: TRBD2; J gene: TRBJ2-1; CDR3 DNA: TGTGCCAGCAGCTATCCGGGACTAGCGGTGTATATTGAGCAGTTCTTC; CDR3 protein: CASSYPGLAVYIEQFF
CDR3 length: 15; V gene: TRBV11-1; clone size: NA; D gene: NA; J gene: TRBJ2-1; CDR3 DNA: TGTGCCAGCAGCTTAGGCCAGGGGACCTACAATGAGCAGTTCTTC; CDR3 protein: CASSLGQGTYNEQFF
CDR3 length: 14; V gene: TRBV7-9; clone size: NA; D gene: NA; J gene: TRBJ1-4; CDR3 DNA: TGTGCCAGCAGCTTGCCGGGGGTCAAAGAAAAACTGTTTTTT; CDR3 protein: CASSLPGVKEKLFF
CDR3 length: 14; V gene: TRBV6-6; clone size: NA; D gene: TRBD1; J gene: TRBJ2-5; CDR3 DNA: TGTGCCAGCAGCCCCAGGGGGCTCCAAGAGACCCAGTACTTC; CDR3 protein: CASSPRGLQETQYF
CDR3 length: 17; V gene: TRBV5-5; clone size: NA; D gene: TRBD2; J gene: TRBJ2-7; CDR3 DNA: TGTGCCAGCAGCTTGGGACTAGCGGGAGGAAGCCGCGGGGAGCAGTACTTC; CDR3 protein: CASSLGLAGGSRGEQYF
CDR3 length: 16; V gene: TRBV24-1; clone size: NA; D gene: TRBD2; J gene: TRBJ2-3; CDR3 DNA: TGTGCCACCAGTGATTCCGGGACTAGCAACACAGATACGCAGTATTTT; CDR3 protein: CATSDSGTSNTDTQYF
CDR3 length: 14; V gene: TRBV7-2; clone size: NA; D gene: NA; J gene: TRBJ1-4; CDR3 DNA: TGTGCCAGCAGCTTTAGGGGGATGAATGAAAAACTGTTTTTT; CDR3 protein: CASSFRGMNEKLFF
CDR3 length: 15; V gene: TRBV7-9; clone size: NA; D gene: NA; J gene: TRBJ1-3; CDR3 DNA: TGTGCCAGCAGCTCCCAGGGATCTCCGGCCTACGCCATATATTTT; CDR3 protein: CASSSQGSPAYAIYF
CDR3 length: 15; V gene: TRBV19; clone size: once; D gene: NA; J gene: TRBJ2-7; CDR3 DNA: TGTGCCAGTAGTATAGTGGCAGACGTGCGGTACGAGCAGTACTTC; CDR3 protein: CASSIVADVRYEQYF
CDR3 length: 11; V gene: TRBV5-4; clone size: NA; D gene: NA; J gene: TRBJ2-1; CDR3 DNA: TGTGCCAGCAGCTTGCGGAATGAGCAGTTCTTC; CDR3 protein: CASSLRNEQFF
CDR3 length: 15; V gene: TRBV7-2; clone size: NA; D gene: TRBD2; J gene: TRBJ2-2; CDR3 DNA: TGTGCCAGCAGCTTGACTAGCGGGAGTACCGGGGAGCTGTTTTTT; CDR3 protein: CASSLTSGSTGELFF
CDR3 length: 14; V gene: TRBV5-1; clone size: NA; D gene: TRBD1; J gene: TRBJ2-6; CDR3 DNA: TGCGCCAGCAGGGACAGGGTTGGGGCCAACGTCCTGACTTTC; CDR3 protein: CASRDRVGANVLTF
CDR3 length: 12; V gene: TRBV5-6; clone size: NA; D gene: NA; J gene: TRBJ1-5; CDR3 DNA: TGTGCCAGCAGCTTGGCAGGTCAGCCCCAGCATTTT; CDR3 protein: CASSLAGQPQHF
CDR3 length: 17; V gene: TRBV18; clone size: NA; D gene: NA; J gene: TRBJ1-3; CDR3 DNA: TGTGCCAGCAACAGAGCAGGTCCTCAGAGCTCTGGAAACACCATATATTTT; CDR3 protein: CASNRAGPQSSGNTIYF
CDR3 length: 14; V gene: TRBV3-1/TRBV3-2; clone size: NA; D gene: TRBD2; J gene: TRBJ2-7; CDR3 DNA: TGTGCCAGCAGCCAGAATAGCGGGGGAGTAGAGCAGTACTTC; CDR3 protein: CASSQNSGGVEQYF
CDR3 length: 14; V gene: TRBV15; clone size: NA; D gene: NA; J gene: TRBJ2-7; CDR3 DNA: TGTGCCACCAGCAGCCGGGAAAGATCCTACGAGCAGTACTTC; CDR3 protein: CATSSRERSYEQYF
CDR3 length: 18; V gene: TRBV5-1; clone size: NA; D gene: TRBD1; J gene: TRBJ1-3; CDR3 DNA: TGCGCCAGCAGCTCCCAGATGACAGGGTTCTCCTCTGGAAACACCATATATTTT; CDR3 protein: CASSSQMTGFSSGNTIYF